This T cell receptor (beta chain) was sequenced for a study of spatial heterogeneity in lung cancer (dated by TCRdb to between 2017 and 2020). Context from the whole study: More beta-chain than alpha-chain transcripts were consistently detected, likely reflecting higher beta-chain transcript abundance. In the raw uncorrected reads, each unique combination of TCR and UMI appeared more than ten times on average. In non-small cell lung cancer, the study quantitatively compared TCR alpha and beta repertoires across several tumor regions, matched nontumor lung, and blood. Nonsynonymous mutation counts, determined by whole-exome sequencing of tumor tissue, were related to TCR repertoire features. Both alpha and beta chains were TCR-sequenced in 210 or so tumor regions, under 85 matched nontumor lung samples and over 55 PBMC samples obtained at surgery. The paper as a whole reports these results and caveats: Ubiquitous expanded tumor TCRs were found in blood more often at tumor resection than at routine follow-up. Additional single-cell paired TCR alpha and beta sequencing was considered necessary to confirm, at a functional level, the hypothesis that regional TCRs recognize regional mutations.

The time point label of this sample denotes: sample taken at primary tumor resection. The donors were 65 to 85 patients from the lung TRACERx cohort who had early-stage, untreated non-small cell lung cancer. Without any cell sorting, TCR sequencing was performed on whole RNA extracted either from tumor and nontumor lung tissue or from cryopreserved PBMC samples. Only patients for whom sufficient RNA was available from at least two tumor regions were selected for TCR sequencing. This clonotype was seen many times. Its recognized antigen is unknown. No base quality values were provided; no much bigger clone lies one nucleotide off. Trimming at the junction amounts to 1 base on V and 8 bases on J, and the germline ends lie 9 bases apart. From cysteine to phenylalanine, the CDR3 is 12 amino acids long. Only the CDR3 DNA stays, 36 bases, in frame from base 1. The germline V gene (reference sequence) provides CDR1 SGHKS and CDR2 YYEKEE.

Libraries were prepared through 5' RACE. Instrument on record: NextSeq 500. In the TCR library protocol, a unique molecular identifier was attached to each TCR cDNA molecule so that PCR and sequencing errors could be corrected. The source study handled its data this way. TCR identification, UMI-based error correction and CDR3 extraction were performed with Decombinator tools. Expanded TCRs were defined as those above a frequency of 2 per 1,000, corresponding to the top 1% of the tumor frequency distribution. Renyi diversity was calculated using the R vegan package after each repertoire was subsampled 100 times to 5,000 TCRs. CDR3 similarity networks were constructed using string-kernel similarity of amino acid triplets, with links drawn between CDR3s whose pairwise similarity was above 0.82. Using fastp at Q25 and MiXCR, TCRdb reprocessed the public reads and kept productive beta chains. A single entry per CDR3 protein holds the most common genes and DNA from its merged rows. The V and J calls come from TCRdb's annotation, not from the publication. The sample table lists some 37,000 distinct CDR3 sequences, less than 9.5% of them with a count of one. The leading ten clones occupy 29% of the sample.

The source of this sequence is a female donor with early-stage non-small cell lung cancer. The sequences come from PBMCs, collected at surgery. The chain was built from TRBV5-5 and TRBJ1-2; no D gene is confidently identified. The DNA reads as follows: TGTGCCAGCAGCTTGCTGCCAGAAGGCTACACCTTC. Protein translation: CASSLLPEGYTF.